This TCR beta chain stems from a study of CD8 T cells in Susac syndrome (dated by TCRdb to between 2017 and 2020). Concerning the study at large: Repertoire sequencing was used to test whether CD8+ T cell activation and differentiation in Susac syndrome was antigen driven.

Its CDR3 holds 15 amino acids, cysteine through phenylalanine. The CDR3 DNA has 45 bases and is translated from base 1. Via the germline V gene, CDR1 is SGDLS and CDR2 YYNGEE. Trimming takes 3 bases from V and 7 bases from J, and the germline ends sit 19 bases apart. Peripheral blood CD8+ and CD4+ T cells from healthy donors, Susac syndrome patients and multiple sclerosis patients were profiled using high-throughput TCR beta sequencing. The healthy donors served as controls matched for age and sex. Bulk CD8+ and CD4+ T cells were purified by magnetic negative isolation, while CD8+ TEMRA cells were enriched using FACS. Blood was drawn into EDTA tubes, processed within 24 hours, and PBMCs were isolated by density gradient centrifugation. PBMCs intended for TCR sequencing were cryopreserved in liquid nitrogen and thawed later in a water bath at 37 degrees C. A purity of at least 90% was achieved for sorted or isolated CD4+, CD8+ and CD8+ TEMRA cells.

RNA was extracted with the RNeasy kit and roughly 0.45 to 1 ug was reverse transcribed using random hexamers. The immunoSEQ multiplex PCR assay, which covers 54 Vbeta and 13 Jbeta segments, was used to amplify TCR beta CDR3 regions. PCR amplification bias was corrected by using a synthetic template baseline for primer optimization and computational correction. In the source study's methods: Reads were annotated to V, D and J genes according to IMGT and were analyzed with immunoSEQ Analyzer, with only productive sequences retained. Clonality was computed as one minus Shannon entropy normalized by log2 of the number of productive unique sequences. For each patient and control, public and private clones were evaluated among the 100 most prevalent clones. A clone was defined as Susac-specific if it was absent from the healthy and MS cohorts, from roughly 980 published viral clones and from other ImmuneACCESS disease sequences. TCRdb handled the public reads itself, with Q25 trimming in fastp and clone calling in MiXCR, and kept productive beta chains. All rows with the same CDR3 protein become a single entry with the most common DNA and genes. The V and J calls and clone size are TCRdb's, not the authors'. The table for this sample lists 90,000 to 150,000 distinct CDR3 sequences; 90% to 95% of them were counted only once. Just over 0.095% of the sample comes from the top ten.

Study-level results and caveats: The TCR sequencing and HLA analysis was acknowledged to have included a relatively small number of individuals.

To note about this clonotype: Its specific antigen is unknown. Base quality data are lacking; no much larger clone is found one base away.

The sequence was collected from a human donor in good health. Material: CD4+ T cells from PBMCs. The V and J genes are TRBV9 and TRBJ1-2, with an unclear D gene assignment. The DNA sequence is as follows: TGTGCCAGCAGCGCAGGCCTGGGGTCAGCGTTTGGCTACACCTTC. This translates into CASSAGLGSAFGYTF.